One and the same sample provided the 26 T cell receptor beta chains below, sequenced in a study of blood T cells in healthy people across ages. Next came a second PCR, run for about 7 to 12 cycles, which used a sample-barcoded 5' primer along with a J-beta primer mix. TCRdb processed the 5' RACE reads anew with MiXCR; each CDR3 protein has one entry. The sample yields 800,000 to 950,000 distinct CDR3 sequences, 29% seen once. This sample also appeared in a second study, on T cells of mothers and their children.

Sequencing was performed on blood. These receptors came from a woman in her thirties or forties in good health.

The V and J genes are TRBV2 and TRBJ1-2; D is unresolved. This CDR3 is 12 amino acids long. Trimming left V 9 bases short and J 0 bases short, with 8 bases between. Germline loops: CDR1 SNHLY, CDR2 FYNNEI. The CDR3, as DNA: TGTGCCAGTCATACCTCTAACTATGGCTACACCTTC. Translating it yields CASHTSNYGYTF.

This clonotype was found a few times. The gene calls are TRBV2 and TRBJ2-1, with 8 bases lining up with TRBD1. J was trimmed by 1 base and V by 7 bases; bases with no gene match: 3. The CDR3 runs 14 residues. In germline, CDR1 is SNHLY, CDR2 FYNNEI. CDR3 loop: CASIDRGSYNEQFF. The CDR3 nucleotides are TGTGCCAGCATCGACAGGGGTTCCTACAATGAGCAGTTCTTC.

This clonotype was found a few times. The rearrangement links TRBV20-1 to TRBJ1-5, with D perhaps matching TRBD1 (5 bases). This CDR3 is 13 amino acids long. The ends were cut back, 3 bases at V and 7 bases at J, with 13 bases in the middle. Germline V gene sequence: CDR1 DFQATT, CDR2 SNEGSKA (reference sequence). The CDR3 here is CSARDTPGQPQHF. The CDR3 coding sequence is TGCAGTGCTAGGGACACCCCGGGACAGCCCCAGCATTTT.

This clonotype occurred many times. In DNA form, the CDR3 reads TGTGCCAGCAGCCGGACTAGCGGGGGGGCCTACAATGAGCAGTTCTTC. This gives the protein CASSRTSGGAYNEQFF. The chain has TRBV6-5 and TRBJ2-1, with 15 bases identical to TRBD2. The CDR3 extends over 16 amino acids. The V segment lost 6 bases and the J segment 2 bases; nucleotides outside the gene matches: 2. The germline V gene has CDR1 MNHEY and CDR2 SVGAGI.

This clonotype was seen many times. This chain joins TRBV29-1 and TRBJ2-7; 12 bases are a match to TRBD1. Losses at the gene ends were 6 bases for V and 4 bases for J; bases not matched to a gene: 7. CDR1 and CDR2 from the germline V gene are SQVTM and ANQGSEA. The CDR3 runs 14 residues. The CDR3 DNA reads TGCAGCGTCTCACCGGGACAGGGGGCTTACGAGCAGTACTTC. Translation gives CSVSPGQGAYEQYF.

The rearrangement links TRBV20-1 to TRBJ1-1; D is possibly TRBD1 (6 bases). The length of the CDR3 is 14 residues. Germline V gives CDR1 DFQATT, CDR2 SNEGSKA (reference sequence). V was cut by 6 bases and J by 3 bases, with 17 bases left in between. The chain's CDR3 is CSATSGGLDTEAFF. DNA of the CDR3: TGCAGTGCCACATCGGGGGGCCTGGACACTGAAGCTTTCTTT.

In its sample, this clonotype was seen many times. The V and J genes are TRBV7-8 and TRBJ2-7; 7 bases line up with TRBD2. Germline loops: CDR1 SGHVS, CDR2 FQNEAQ. Trimming cost V 5 bases and J 0 bases; bases outside gene matches: 4. The CDR3 is 14 residues long. CDR3 region: CASSITSDSYEQYF. CDR3 in DNA: TGTGCCAGCAGCATTACTAGCGACTCCTACGAGCAGTACTTC.

This chain joins TRBV7-9 and TRBJ2-7; a weak D match, TRBD2 (5 bases). Trimming cost V 5 bases and J 6 bases, with 14 bases left between them. CDR1 SEHNR and CDR2 FQNEAQ come from the germline V gene (reference sequence). The CDR3 is 13 residues long. The CDR3 coding sequence is TGTGCCAGCAGCCTCACGGGGAATGGCGAGCAGTACTTC. Translating gives CASSLTGNGEQYF. Looking up the rest from reference TRBV7-9 and TRBJ2-7 gives the full variable domain: DTGVSQNPRHKITKRGQNVTFRCDPISEHNRLYWYRQTLGQGPEFLTYFQNEAQLEKSRLLSDRFSAERPKGSFSTLEIQRTEQGDSAMYLCASSLTGNGEQYFGPGTRLTVT.

This chain uses TRBV19 with TRBJ2-7; tentative D call: TRBD1 (5 bases). The germline V gene encodes CDR1 LNHDA and CDR2 SQIVND (reference sequence). The CDR3 consists of 15 residues. The ends were cut back, 3 bases at V and 2 bases at J, with 14 bases in the middle. CDR3 loop: CASSIQGSKTYEQYF. In nucleotides, the CDR3 is TGTGCCAGTAGTATCCAGGGCTCCAAGACCTACGAGCAGTACTTC.

This clonotype was seen many times. The chain employs TRBV4-1 and TRBJ2-7; 9 nucleotides align to TRBD2. CDR3 length: 17 residues. Germline CDR1 is MGHRA and CDR2 is YSYEKL. With 0 bases clipped from V and 3 bases from J, the junction kept 9 bases outside the gene matches. The CDR3 is CASSQDTASGALYEQYF. The CDR3, as DNA: TGCGCCAGCAGCCAAGATACGGCTAGCGGGGCGCTCTACGAGCAGTACTTC.

This clonotype was recorded at least ten times. This chain uses TRBV4-1 with TRBJ2-3; D possibly uses TRBD1 or TRBD2 (5 bases each). From germline, CDR1 is MGHRA and CDR2 YSYEKL. The CDR3 has 17 amino acids. V was cut by 2 bases and J by 2 bases, with 17 bases left in between. The CDR3 is CASSQLPGRSFTDTQYF. The CDR3 DNA sequence: TGCGCCAGCAGCCAATTACCGGGACGCAGCTTCACAGATACGCAGTATTTT.

The V and J genes are TRBV6-6 and TRBJ2-7, with D perhaps being TRBD1 or TRBD2 (6 bases each). With 0 bases removed from V and 1 base from J, the gap between germline ends came to 13 bases. This CDR3 has 16 residues. Germline V gene data show CDR1 as MNHNY and CDR2 as SVGAGI (reference sequence). The DNA of the CDR3 is TGTGCCAGCAGTTACTCGGGGGGACACCTTTCCTACGAGCAGTACTTC. It codes for CASSYSGGHLSYEQYF.

This clonotype was recorded a few times. J is TRBJ2-7 and V is TRBV5-1; TRBD1 matches at 12 bases. This CDR3 has 16 residues. Looked up from germline, CDR1 is SGHRS and CDR2 is YFSETQ. The J segment lost 7 bases and the V segment lost 2 bases, leaving 10 bases of the junction unmatched. As DNA, the CDR3 is TGCGCCAGCAGCTTTCTACCGGGACAGGGGGCGCGGGAGCAGTACTTC. It specifies CASSFLPGQGAREQYF. Based on the CDR3 plus reference TRBV5-1 and TRBJ2-7, the full variable domain is KAGVTQTPRYLIKTRGQQVTLSCSPISGHRSVSWYQQTPGQGLQFLFEYFSETQRNKGNFPGRFSGRQFSNSRSEMNVSTLELGDSALYLCASSFLPGQGAREQYFGPGTRLTVT.

V gene TRBV3-1 combines with J gene TRBJ2-3; 14 nucleotides match TRBD2. With V trimmed by 4 bases and J by 4 bases, 4 bases remained unmatched. This CDR3 is built from 16 residues. Germline loops: CDR1 LGHDT, CDR2 YNNKEL (reference sequence). For the CDR3, the DNA is TGTGCCAGCAGCCTTGGGACTAGCGGGAGCGCAGATACGCAGTATTTT. This sequence encodes CASSLGTSGSADTQYF.

The sample holds a few counts of this clonotype. The genes are TRBV20-1 and TRBJ2-3; D is perhaps TRBD2 (7 bases). Germline lookup yields CDR1 DFQATT and CDR2 SNEGSKA (reference sequence). V was trimmed by 8 bases and J by 2 bases, leaving 20 bases between them. The CDR3 runs to 15 residues. The CDR3 sequence: CSPSQGGAYTDTQYF. Written as DNA, the CDR3 is TGCAGTCCTTCTCAAGGGGGGGCGTACACAGATACGCAGTATTTT.

This clonotype has only a few counts. The rearrangement uses TRBV12-3 or TRBV12-4 and TRBJ1-1; TRBD1 matches 8 bases. The CDR3 runs to 18 residues. With V trimmed by 1 base and J by 0 bases, 10 bases remained unmatched. The CDR3 protein is CASSLEAPGQGMNTEAFF. The CDR3 DNA sequence: TGTGCCAGCAGTTTAGAAGCGCCCGGACAGGGAATGAACACTGAAGCTTTCTTT.

The J gene is TRBJ1-6, the V gene TRBV25-1; D not certain. The CDR3 spans 11 residues. With 6 bases removed from V and 14 bases from J, the gap between germline ends came to 11 bases. CDR1 is MGHDK, CDR2 SYGVNS, per germline. CDR3 protein: CASRLGGTLHF. The CDR3 DNA sequence: TGTGCCAGCAGACTCGGCGGAACCCTCCACTTT.

The CDR3 DNA is TGTGCCAGCAGCGTACCGACTAGCGGGGGCTACAATGAGCAGTTCTTC. Its translation: CASSVPTSGGYNEQFF. This sequence joins TRBV7-2 and TRBJ2-1, with 12 bases identical to TRBD2. Trimming at V came to 5 bases and at J to 3 bases, leaving 5 bases not matched to a gene. CDR3 length: 16 residues. Germline CDR1 is SGHTA and CDR2 is FQGNSA. Using reference TRBV7-2 and TRBJ2-1 for the parts outside the CDR3, the full variable domain is GAGVSQSPSNKVTEKGKDVELRCDPISGHTALYWYRQSLGQGLEFLIYFQGNSAPDKSGLPSDRFSAERTGGSVSTLTIQRTQQEDSAVYLCASSVPTSGGYNEQFFGPGTRLTVL.

This clonotype was seen only a few times. CDR3 bases: TGTGCCAGCAGTCCCGTTTGGGAGAACGAGCAGTACTTC. The encoded protein is CASSPVWENEQYF. The V and J genes are TRBV12-3 or TRBV12-4 and TRBJ2-7; weak D call: TRBD2 (5 bases). The CDR3 totals 13 residues. The V end was cut by 5 bases, the J end by 5 bases, with 13 bases between.

This clonotype was seen ten or more times. J is TRBJ2-7 and V is TRBV7-8; D remains ambiguous. CDR1 is SGHVS and CDR2 is FQNEAQ in the germline V gene. V lost 0 bases and J 0 bases, leaving 6 bases between the germline ends. The CDR3 runs 14 residues. The CDR3 DNA reads TGTGCCAGCAGCTTAGCTAGACCCTCCTACGAGCAGTACTTC. It is translated as CASSLARPSYEQYF.

The rearrangement joins TRBV5-1 to TRBJ2-7; D is unclear. The V end lost 4 bases, the J end lost 4 bases, and 12 bases lay between the germline ends. Germline V gene data show CDR1 as SGHRS and CDR2 as YFSETQ. The CDR3 runs to 13 residues. Here the CDR3 DNA reads TGCGCCAGCAGCCTGGACGGAGAGTACGAGCAGTACTTC. This translates into CASSLDGEYEQYF.

The V and J genes are TRBV20-1 and TRBJ2-5; 12 bases are shared with TRBD2. The ends lost 6 bases at V and 5 bases at J; junction bases unmatched: 13. Germline V lookup: CDR1 DFQATT, CDR2 SNEGSKA (reference sequence). The CDR3 covers 16 residues. In nucleotides, the CDR3 is TGCAGTGCAGCTCGGGCTAGCGGGGGGGCCGGGGAGACCCAGTACTTC. It encodes CSAARASGGAGETQYF.

About this clonotype itself: The junction does not match germline at one end; this may be a read error. The chain links TRBV18 to TRBJ2-5, with D possibly being TRBD2 (5 bases). There are 13 residues in the CDR3. The germline V gene encodes CDR1 KGHSH and CDR2 LQKENI. CDR3 coding DNA: TGTACCAGCTCACTCGGACTCGGAGAGACCCAGTACTTC. This translates into CTSSLGLGETQYF.

The chain has TRBV18 and TRBJ1-2, with TRBD1 matching 7 bases. The V segment lost 3 bases and the J segment 6 bases; nucleotides outside the gene matches: 7. The CDR3 consists of 14 residues. CDR1 and CDR2 (germline): KGHSH, LQKENI. CDR3: CASSPRQGLDGYTF. CDR3 in DNA: TGTGCCAGCTCACCTAGACAGGGATTGGATGGCTACACCTTC.

The rearrangement uses TRBV29-1 and TRBJ2-3; a possible D gene is TRBD1 (7 bases). V was shortened by 1 base and J by 3 bases, with 17 bases between the two germline ends. CDR3 size: 16 residues. CDR1 and CDR2 from the germline V gene are SQVTM and ANQGSEA. CDR3 residues: CSVEGGLTGRTDTQYF. The CDR3 DNA follows: TGCAGCGTTGAAGGCGGATTGACAGGGAGGACAGATACGCAGTATTTT.

The table lists this clonotype with a few counts. The J gene is TRBJ1-2, the V gene TRBV27; 7 bases are a match to TRBD1. With 3 bases clipped from V and 9 bases from J, the junction kept 10 bases outside the gene matches. The germline V gene has CDR1 MNHEY and CDR2 SMNVEV (reference sequence). The CDR3 consists of 14 residues. The CDR3 spells CASSFRGRGTRYTF. The CDR3 DNA is TGTGCCAGCAGTTTTCGGGGCAGGGGGACGCGCTACACCTTC.